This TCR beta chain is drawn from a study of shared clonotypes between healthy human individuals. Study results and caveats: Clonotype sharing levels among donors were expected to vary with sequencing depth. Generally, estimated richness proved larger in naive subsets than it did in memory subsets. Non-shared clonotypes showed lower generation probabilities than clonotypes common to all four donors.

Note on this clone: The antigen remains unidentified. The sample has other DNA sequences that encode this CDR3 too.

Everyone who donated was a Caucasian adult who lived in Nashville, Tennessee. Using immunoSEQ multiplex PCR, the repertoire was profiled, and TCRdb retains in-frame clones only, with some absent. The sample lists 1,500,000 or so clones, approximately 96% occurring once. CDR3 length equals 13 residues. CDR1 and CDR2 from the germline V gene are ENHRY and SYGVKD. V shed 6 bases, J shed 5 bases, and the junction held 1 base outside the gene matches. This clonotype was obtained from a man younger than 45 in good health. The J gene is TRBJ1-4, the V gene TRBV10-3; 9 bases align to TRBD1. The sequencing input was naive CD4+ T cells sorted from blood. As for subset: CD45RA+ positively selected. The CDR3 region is CAISGTGNEKLFF. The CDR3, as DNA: TGTGCCATCAGCGGGACAGGGAATGAAAAACTGTTTTTT.